The TCR beta chain under discussion was sequenced for a study of graft-versus-host responses after intestinal transplantation (dated by TCRdb to the early 2020s). For context, the study as a whole: Recipients received multivisceral, liver-intestinal, or isolated intestinal transplants. Every recipient was given anti-thymocyte globulin induction, then maintenance tacrolimus and steroids for approximately 3 years. Bulk TCR-beta CDR3 sequencing was used to track graft-versus-host and host-versus-graft alloreactive T cell clones in the graft, circulation and bone marrow after intestinal transplantation. To identify alloreactive clones, pre-transplant mixed lymphocyte reaction products were sequenced and compared with unstimulated pre-transplant donor and recipient T cells. A cohort of 24 intestinal transplant recipients, including one retransplant, was enrolled, and a few patients lacking pretransplant specimens were excluded. A peak of at least 4% donor T cells among recipient peripheral blood mononuclear cells was the definition used for donor T cell macrochimerism. Samples from a few later patients were sequenced in-house on an Illumina MiSeq with MiXCR processing rather than by the commercial service. Study-wide findings and limitations: Early after transplant, peak levels of circulating GvH clones were associated with declines in HvG clones. The conclusions were limited by the relatively low number and heterogeneity of the intestinal transplant patients. In patients with donor T cell macrochimerism, the allografts had high GvH to HvG T cell clonal ratios. GvH clones were detected in recipient bone marrow, and some appeared earlier in ileal mucosa or blood, consistent with an intestinal mucosal origin.

To prepare the library, the immunoSEQ multiplex PCR assay was applied. In most patients, genomic DNA was isolated using the Qiagen DNeasy Blood and Tissue Kit and sent frozen to Adaptive Biotechnologies for TCR sequencing. For most patients, high-throughput TCR-beta CDR3 sequencing of genomic DNA was performed by Adaptive Biotechnologies. The source study handled its data this way. Adaptive's ImmunoSEQ software was the source of the TCR sequencing data for 15 to 20 patients, while a few other patients were processed with MiXCR and VDJtools. CD4 versus CD8 sorting errors were corrected by removing sequences found in both subsets at a frequency ratio below 5:1. CDR3 nucleotide sequences shared between donor and recipient were removed because the origin of such sequences could not be assigned. To count as alloreactive, a clone needed at least 2-fold expansion over unstimulated cells and a minimum CFSE-low frequency of 0.002% (template counts) or 0.001% (read counts). A clone was considered mappable if detected in the sequenced pre-transplant spleen, lymph node, or MLR CFSE-low populations of the donor or recipient. The cumulative frequency of alloreactive clones was calculated as a percentage of all sequences, weighted by copy number. The source is immuneACCESS, and TCRdb retained only in-frame sequences with V and J called. Part of the clones is not carried over; for the studies checked, unresolved V genes explain less than half of this, and the remainder is unexplained. That table is the source of V, J and clone size, and D and trimming were worked out from the DNA. The sample table holds around 19,000 clones, of which roughly 40% were seen once. Together, the top ten hold roughly 2% of the sample.

Read against the paper, the sample's time point label means: cells obtained before transplantation from donor or recipient. In mixed lymphocyte reactions, 200,000 CFSE-labeled pre-transplant responders were plated with 200,000 irradiated violet-dye-labeled stimulators and cultured for 6 days. Proliferating CD3+CD4+CFSE-low and CD3+CD8+CFSE-low responder cells were FACS-sorted on a BD Influx sorter after the mixed lymphocyte reaction. Only a few counts were recorded for this clone. No base-level quality is on record; no much larger clone is a single base apart. This TCR derives from a human patient who was an organ donor for intestinal transplantation. The specimen was alloreactive CD4+ T cells from a mixed lymphocyte reaction culture, collected before transplantation. Per the publication, the cell subset or site label means: CFSE-low proliferating T cells sorted from approximately 6-day pre-transplant mixed lymphocyte reaction (GvH or HvG direction).

The DNA is TGTGCCAGCAGAGACAGTGGCAGGGGGTATGGCTACACCTTC. It translates as CASRDSGRGYGYTF. The chain is made from TRBV2 and TRBJ1-2; the central 7 bases match TRBD1. The CDR3 spans 14 residues, from the cysteine through the phenylalanine. The sequence is cut down to CDR3 DNA, 42 bases in frame from base 1. The germline V gene sets CDR1 to SNHLY and CDR2 to FYNNEI. Relative to germline, V is missing 6 bases and J is missing 5 bases, with 9 bases of the junction outside any gene match.